The 21 T cell receptor beta chains in this list originate from one sample, sequenced in a study of Graves' ophthalmopathy and Graves' hyperthyroidism. RNA transcripts provided the template for amplifying TCR beta CDR3 regions. First-round RT-PCR employed HTBI primers, with a second-round multiplex PCR after it. TCRdb analysed the multiplex PCR reads with MiXCR anew, one entry per CDR3 protein. Altogether roughly 1.1 million distinct CDR3 sequences are present, around a third being singletons, with the ten largest covering more than 9.5%. The sequencing sample was made of peripheral blood or thyroid tissue (not recorded which). Receptors originate from an adult man with Graves' hyperthyroidism.

The chain has TRBV30 and TRBJ1-1, with a tentative D call TRBD1 (5 bases). V gave up 5 bases and J gave up 1 base, with 8 bases separating them. CDR3 length equals 12 residues. Looked up from germline, CDR1 is GTSNPN and CDR2 is SVGIG (reference sequence). In nucleotides, the CDR3 is TGTGCCTGGGGGACTGCGAACACTGAAGCTTTCTTT. Protein: CAWGTANTEAFF.

This rearrangement joins TRBV5-4 to TRBJ1-2, with D unclear. The V end lost 2 bases, the J end lost 1 base, and 9 bases lay between the germline ends. This CDR3 comprises 14 residues. CDR1 is SGHNT, CDR2 YYREEE, per germline (reference sequence). The CDR3 DNA reads TGTGCCAGCAGCTTACTCGACATTAACTATGGCTACACCTTC. Protein product: CASSLLDINYGYTF.

This clonotype was seen a handful of times. The chain carries TRBV15 and TRBJ1-1, with D perhaps TRBD1 (6 bases). The CDR3 runs to 16 residues. Deletions cut 6 bases from V and 5 bases from J, with 22 bases between. Germline CDR1 LNHNV, CDR2 YYDKDF (reference sequence). In DNA form, the CDR3 reads TGTGCCACCAGTCTACTAGGGGGACGTCCGAGGACTGAAGCTTTCTTT. It codes for CATSLLGGRPRTEAFF.

This clonotype was seen a few times. A single base separates this from a much larger clone, so it may be a read error. The genes are TRBV5-1 and TRBJ2-7; maybe TRBD1 (5 bases). V was shortened by 1 base and J by 7 bases, with 9 bases between the two germline ends. The CDR3 totals 12 residues. CDR1 is SGHRS, CDR2 YFSETQ, per germline. The CDR3 DNA follows: TGCGCCAGCAGCTTGCAGGACAATGAGCAGTACTTC. Protein product: CASSLQDNEQYF.

This clonotype was picked up many times. The chain uses TRBV5-1 and TRBJ2-7; 8 bases fit TRBD2. Germline lookup yields CDR1 SGHRS and CDR2 YFSETQ. Trimming at V came to 5 bases and at J to 5 bases, leaving 15 bases not matched to a gene. This CDR3 region has 16 residues. CDR3 DNA sequence: TGCGCCAGCAGAGGTACGACGGGACTAGGTTCCCACGAGCAGTACTTC. It translates to CASRGTTGLGSHEQYF.

This clonotype was detected ten times or more. The chain has TRBV7-9 and TRBJ2-7; possible D gene TRBD2, 5 bases. CDR1 and CDR2 (germline): SEHNR, FQNEAQ (reference sequence). Between the trimmed V and J ends, which lost 0 bases and 5 bases, there was a span of 11 bases. CDR3 length: 14 residues. In DNA, the CDR3 is TGTGCCAGCAGCTTAGCGTCGGGGTTCCACGAGCAGTACTTC. This codes for CASSLASGFHEQYF.

At least ten counts were recorded for this clonotype. CDR3 protein: CASSLAGRDGYTF. As DNA, the CDR3 is TGTGCCAGCAGCTTAGCTGGTCGTGATGGCTACACCTTC. The chain combines TRBV7-9 with TRBJ1-2; D gene uncertain. Germline CDR1 reads SEHNR; CDR2 reads FQNEAQ (reference sequence). V was pared by 0 bases and J by 6 bases, with 8 bases between. There are 13 residues in the CDR3.

The chain links TRBV14 to TRBJ2-2, with 11 bases identical to TRBD2. Trimming took 4 bases from V and 0 from J; bases not matched to a gene: 7. Germline CDR1 is SGHDN and CDR2 is FVKESK. This CDR3 is 18 amino acids long. The CDR3 sequence: CASSPTGLAVPNTGELFF. CDR3 sequence (DNA): TGTGCCAGCAGCCCCACGGGACTAGCGGTACCGAACACCGGGGAGCTGTTTTTT.

The table lists this clonotype with many counts. V and J are TRBV7-9 and TRBJ1-1; 8 positions agree with TRBD1. There are 12 residues in the CDR3. Looked up from germline, CDR1 is SEHNR and CDR2 is FQNEAQ (reference sequence). Trimming at V came to 0 bases and at J to 10 bases, leaving 1 base not matched to a gene. The CDR3 loop is CASSLATGGAFF. DNA of the CDR3: TGTGCCAGCAGCTTAGCTACAGGGGGAGCTTTCTTT.

The chain uses TRBV7-2 and TRBJ2-7; weak D call: TRBD1 (6 bases). This CDR3 comprises 14 residues. Trimming took 5 bases from V and 6 from J, leaving 17 bases between them. Germline V gives CDR1 SGHTA, CDR2 FQGNSA. The CDR3 protein is CASSPPVLGAEQYF. The CDR3 DNA is TGTGCCAGCAGCCCCCCCGTTTTGGGGGCCGAGCAGTACTTC.

The V call is TRBV19, the J call TRBJ2-2; D may be TRBD1 or TRBD2 (6 bases each). Germline-derived CDR1 and CDR2 are LNHDA and SQIVND (reference sequence). Trimming left V 6 bases short and J 9 bases short, with 20 bases between. The CDR3 sequence is 15 residues long. CDR3: CASREWGAGTRELFF. CDR3 coding DNA: TGTGCCAGTAGGGAGTGGGGGGCAGGGACCAGGGAGCTGTTTTTT. Full variable domain (remainder filled in from reference TRBV19 and TRBJ2-2): DGGITQSPKYLFRKEGQNVTLSCEQNLNHDAMYWYRQDPGQGLRLIYYSQIVNDFQKGDIAEGYSVSREKKESFPLTVTSAQKNPTAFYLCASREWGAGTRELFFGEGSRLTVL.

The genes are TRBV30 and TRBJ1-2; no reliable D call. The V end lost 4 bases, the J end lost 7 bases, and 16 bases lay between the germline ends. Per the germline V gene, CDR1 is GTSNPN and CDR2 is SVGIG (reference sequence). This CDR3 contains 13 residues. The CDR3 region is CAWTQEEDLGYTF. CDR3 coding DNA: TGTGCCTGGACCCAGGAGGAGGATCTTGGCTACACCTTC. Variable domain in full (rest from reference TRBV30 and TRBJ1-2): SQTIHQWPATLVQPVGSPLSLECTVEGTSNPNLYWYRQAAGRGLQLLFYSVGIGQISSEVPQNLSASRPQDRQFILSSKKLLLSDSGFYLCAWTQEEDLGYTFGSGTRLTVV.

The chain employs TRBV5-4 and TRBJ1-2; TRBD1 agrees at 8 bases. With V trimmed by 4 bases and J by 6 bases, 8 bases remained unmatched. CDR1 is SGHNT, CDR2 YYREEE, per germline (reference sequence). The CDR3 has 14 amino acids. CDR3: CASSRDQGADGYTF. CDR3 DNA sequence: TGTGCCAGCAGCAGAGACCAGGGGGCGGATGGCTACACCTTC. Variable domain in full (rest from reference TRBV5-4 and TRBJ1-2): ETGVTQSPTHLIKTRGQQVTLRCSSQSGHNTVSWYQQALGQGPQFIFQYYREEENGRGNFPPRFSGLQFPNYSSELNVNALELDDSALYLCASSRDQGADGYTFGSGTRLTVV.

The V call is TRBV6-4, the J call TRBJ2-7; tentative D call: TRBD1 (5 bases). Germline values: CDR1 MRHNA, CDR2 SNTAGT. Trimming removed 6 bases from V and 3 bases from J, with 18 bases in between. The CDR3 covers 15 residues. CDR3: CASSPEQGQGYEQYF. The CDR3 bases are TGTGCCAGCAGCCCCGAGCAAGGCCAGGGCTACGAGCAGTACTTC.

In this sample, this clonotype turned up many times. The J gene is TRBJ2-5, the V gene TRBV29-1; D may be TRBD1 (5 bases). The CDR3 sequence is 12 residues long. CDR1 and CDR2 (germline): SQVTM, ANQGSEA. Trimming removed 4 bases at V and 1 base at J, with 7 bases between. This chain's CDR3 is CSVGQIQETQYF. The DNA for the CDR3 is TGCAGCGTTGGACAGATCCAAGAGACCCAGTACTTC.

This clonotype showed up just a few times. V and J are TRBV4-3 and TRBJ1-1; possibly TRBD1 for D (6 bases). The CDR3 length is 14 residues. CDR1 is LGHNA, CDR2 YSLEER, per germline. V lost 3 bases and J 3 bases, leaving 11 bases between the germline ends. The CDR3 loop is CASSQGEGDTEAFF. The CDR3 region has the DNA TGCGCCAGCAGCCAGGGTGAGGGGGACACTGAAGCTTTCTTT.

Details on this clonotype: Likely a read error: the CDR3 ends without its conserved phenylalanine or tryptophan. Because the CDR3's place on the DNA is in doubt, the DNA is left out and the CDR3 is given as listed by TCRdb. The V call is TRBV12-3 or TRBV12-4, the J call TRBJ2-7; TRBD1, the D gene given by the table, was not confirmed from the DNA. Inclusive of both ends, the CDR3 amounts to 8 amino acids. CDR3 protein: CASSSRGR.

This clonotype was found a few times. The chain combines TRBV27 with TRBJ2-6; D is undetermined. Per the germline V gene, CDR1 is MNHEY and CDR2 is SMNVEV (reference sequence). Trimming took off 1 base at V and 0 bases at J, with 4 bases between the two ends. This CDR3 spans 15 amino acids. In DNA form, the CDR3 reads TGTGCCAGCAGTTTATACCGCTCTGGGGCCAACGTCCTGACTTTC. Its protein is CASSLYRSGANVLTF. The full variable domain, completed using reference TRBV27 and TRBJ2-6, is EAQVTQNPRYLITVTGKKLTVTCSQNMNHEYMSWYRQDPGLGLRQIYYSMNVEVTDKGDVPEGYKVSRKEKRNFPLILESPSPNQTSLYFCASSLYRSGANVLTFGAGSRLTVL.

This clonotype came up many times. J is TRBJ2-5 and V is TRBV7-9; unclear D gene. Trimming pared 1 base from V and 1 base from J, leaving 7 bases between. CDR1 and CDR2 from the germline V gene are SEHNR and FQNEAQ (reference sequence). This CDR3 region has 14 residues. CDR3 sequence (DNA): TGTGCCAGCAGCTTAGTGCAGCTCCAAGAGACCCAGTACTTC. It codes for CASSLVQLQETQYF.

The V and J genes are TRBV11-2 and TRBJ2-7; no clear D. This CDR3 spans 13 amino acids. Germline CDR1 SGHAT, CDR2 FQNNGV. The germline V and J ends were trimmed by 6 bases and 2 bases, with 11 bases remaining between them. The CDR3 DNA reads TGTGCCAGCAGTGTGGCGGTGACCTACGAGCAGTACTTC. Residues: CASSVAVTYEQYF.

The chain uses TRBV7-6 and TRBJ2-1; possible D gene TRBD2, 6 bases. Germline V gives CDR1 SGHVS, CDR2 FNYEAQ. The ends were cut back, 0 bases at V and 9 bases at J, with 9 bases in the middle. The CDR3 loop spans 13 amino acids. CDR3: CASSLAGGIEQFF. In DNA, the CDR3 is TGTGCCAGCAGCTTAGCGGGCGGGATTGAGCAGTTCTTC.